Here is one TCR beta chain with its context. Its matching antigen is unknown. Other nucleotide sequences from this sample produce the same CDR3. The sample comes from a study of OX40 agonist ivuxolimab in advanced cancers. Study-level information: Patients achieving partial responses numbered three: one hepatocellular carcinoma case and two cutaneous melanoma cases.

This CDR3 contains 13 residues. V lost 0 bases, J lost 1 base, and 6 bases lay in between. Germline V gene lookup returns CDR1 GTSNPN and CDR2 SVGIG (reference sequence). Points from the study as a whole: CD4+ T cells averaged fewer expanded clones than CD8+ T cells.

The repertoire was sequenced with immunoSEQ multiplex PCR; TCRdb's copy has only in-frame clones and lacks some. The data contain some 70,000 clones, 87% of them seen just once; the ten biggest clones take up 2.5% to 3%. The V and J genes are TRBV30 and TRBJ1-1; no firm D call. Sample: CD4+ or CD8+ T cells sorted from blood, taken in a trial of the OX40 agonist ivuxolimab. This receptor was identified in an adult with an advanced solid tumor such as melanoma, head and neck, liver or kidney cancer. The CDR3 loop reads CAWSVRENTEAFF. In DNA, the CDR3 is TGTGCCTGGAGTGTTCGGGAGAACACTGAAGCTTTCTTT.